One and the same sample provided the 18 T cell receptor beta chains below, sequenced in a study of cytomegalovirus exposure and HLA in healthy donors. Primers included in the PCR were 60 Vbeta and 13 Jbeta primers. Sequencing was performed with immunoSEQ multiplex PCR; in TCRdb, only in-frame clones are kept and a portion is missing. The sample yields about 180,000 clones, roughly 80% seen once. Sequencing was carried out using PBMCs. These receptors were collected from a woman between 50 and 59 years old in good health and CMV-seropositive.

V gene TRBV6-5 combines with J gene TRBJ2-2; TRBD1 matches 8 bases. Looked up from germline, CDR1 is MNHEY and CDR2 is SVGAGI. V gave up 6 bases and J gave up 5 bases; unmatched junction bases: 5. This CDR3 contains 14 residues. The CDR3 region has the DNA TGTGCCAGCAGGATAGACAGGGGAACCGGGGAGCTGTTTTTT. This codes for CASRIDRGTGELFF.

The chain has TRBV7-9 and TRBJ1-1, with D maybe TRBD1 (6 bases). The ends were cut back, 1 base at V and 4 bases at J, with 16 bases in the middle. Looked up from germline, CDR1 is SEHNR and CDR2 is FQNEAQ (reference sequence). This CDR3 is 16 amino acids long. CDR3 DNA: TGTGCCAGCAGCTTAGGAGTCGACAGGACGGGCACTGAAGCTTTCTTT. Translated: CASSLGVDRTGTEAFF.

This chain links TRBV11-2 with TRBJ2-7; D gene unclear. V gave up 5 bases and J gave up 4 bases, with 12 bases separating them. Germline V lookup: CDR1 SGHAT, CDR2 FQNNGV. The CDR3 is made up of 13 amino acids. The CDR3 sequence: CASSPSLSYEQYF. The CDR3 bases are TGTGCCAGCAGCCCTAGTCTCTCTTACGAGCAGTACTTC.

CDR3 DNA: TGTGCCATCATGGGGCGACAGGGGGCCTTCTATGGCTACACCTTC. Its protein is CAIMGRQGAFYGYTF. The rearrangement links TRBV10-3 to TRBJ1-2; 10 positions agree with TRBD1. This CDR3 is 15 amino acids long. CDR1 is ENHRY and CDR2 is SYGVKD in the germline V gene. Trimming cost V 7 bases and J 4 bases; bases outside gene matches: 9.

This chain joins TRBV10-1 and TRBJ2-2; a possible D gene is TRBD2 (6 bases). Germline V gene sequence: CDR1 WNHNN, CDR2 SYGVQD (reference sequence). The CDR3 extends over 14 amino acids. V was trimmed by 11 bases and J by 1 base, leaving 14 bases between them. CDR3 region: CAASEGLNTGELFF. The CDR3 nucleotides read TGCGCCGCGTCGGAGGGTTTGAACACCGGGGAGCTGTTTTTT.

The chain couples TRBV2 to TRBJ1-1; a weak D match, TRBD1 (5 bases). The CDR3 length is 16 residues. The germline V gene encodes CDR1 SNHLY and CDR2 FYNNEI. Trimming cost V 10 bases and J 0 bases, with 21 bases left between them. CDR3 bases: TGTGCCACCCTACTGGGGAGCCGGGGGGTGAACACTGAAGCTTTCTTT. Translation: CATLLGSRGVNTEAFF.

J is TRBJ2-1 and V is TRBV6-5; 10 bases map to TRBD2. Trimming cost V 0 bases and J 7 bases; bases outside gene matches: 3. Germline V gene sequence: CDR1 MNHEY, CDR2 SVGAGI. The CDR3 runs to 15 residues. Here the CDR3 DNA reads TGTGCCAGCAGTTACTCGAGCGGGGGGGGTAATGAGCAGTTCTTC. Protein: CASSYSSGGGNEQFF.

The CDR3 DNA reads TGTGCCAGCAGCTTAAACGCAGGGACTAGTGGCTACACCTTC. This gives the protein CASSLNAGTSGYTF. The chain recombines TRBV7-3 with TRBJ1-2, with a possible D match to TRBD1 (5 bases). The germline CDR1 and CDR2 sequences are SGHTA and FQGTGA. Trimming took 1 base from V and 7 from J, leaving 13 bases between them. This CDR3 contains 14 residues. Complete variable domain (other parts from reference TRBV7-3 and TRBJ1-2): GAGVSQTPSNKVTEKGKYVELRCDPISGHTALYWYRQSLGQGPEFLIYFQGTGAADDSGLPNDRFFAVRPEGSVSTLKIQRTERGDSAVYLCASSLNAGTSGYTFGSGTRLTVV.

The CDR3 region is CASSPTGGITDTQYF. As DNA, the CDR3 is TGTGCCAGTAGTCCCACAGGGGGCATCACAGATACGCAGTATTTT. The chain joins TRBV19 to TRBJ2-3; 9 bases map to TRBD1. CDR1 and CDR2 from the germline V gene are LNHDA and SQIVND (reference sequence). CDR3 size: 15 residues. Trimming took 5 bases from V and 2 from J; bases not matched to a gene: 5.

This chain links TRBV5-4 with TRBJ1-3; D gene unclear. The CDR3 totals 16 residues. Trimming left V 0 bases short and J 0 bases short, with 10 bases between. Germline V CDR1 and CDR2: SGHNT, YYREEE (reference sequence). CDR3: CASSLGQVLSGNTIYF. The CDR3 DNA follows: TGTGCCAGCAGCTTGGGGCAGGTTCTCTCTGGAAACACCATATATTTT.

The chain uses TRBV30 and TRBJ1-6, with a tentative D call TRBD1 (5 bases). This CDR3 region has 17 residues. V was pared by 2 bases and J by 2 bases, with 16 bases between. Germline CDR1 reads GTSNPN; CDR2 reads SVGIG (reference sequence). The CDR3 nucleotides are TGTGCCTGGAGTTCGGGCGGGACTACGACCTATAATTCACCCCTCCACTTT. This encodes CAWSSGGTTTYNSPLHF.

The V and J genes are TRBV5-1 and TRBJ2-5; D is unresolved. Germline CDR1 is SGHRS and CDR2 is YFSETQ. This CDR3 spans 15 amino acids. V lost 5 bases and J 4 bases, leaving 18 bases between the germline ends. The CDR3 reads CASRQEVAIGETQYF. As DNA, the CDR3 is TGCGCCAGCAGGCAAGAGGTAGCTATAGGAGAGACCCAGTACTTC. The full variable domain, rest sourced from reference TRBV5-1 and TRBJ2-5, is KAGVTQTPRYLIKTRGQQVTLSCSPISGHRSVSWYQQTPGQGLQFLFEYFSETQRNKGNFPGRFSGRQFSNSRSEMNVSTLELGDSALYLCASRQEVAIGETQYFGPGTRLLVL.

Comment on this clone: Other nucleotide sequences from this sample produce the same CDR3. The CDR3 coding sequence is TGCGCCAGCAGCCCAGGGGGCGGGTACACTGAAGCTTTCTTT. It translates to CASSPGGGYTEAFF. The gene calls are TRBV5-1 and TRBJ1-1; 8 nucleotides match TRBD1. The CDR3 consists of 14 residues. From germline, CDR1 is SGHRS and CDR2 YFSETQ. V lost 4 bases and J lost 3; bases outside the gene matches: 5.

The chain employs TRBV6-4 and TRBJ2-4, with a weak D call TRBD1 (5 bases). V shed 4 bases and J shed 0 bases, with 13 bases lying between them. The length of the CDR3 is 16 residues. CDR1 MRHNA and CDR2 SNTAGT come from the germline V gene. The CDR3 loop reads CASSGYRCLAKNIQYF. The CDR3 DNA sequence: TGTGCCAGCAGTGGATACAGGTGTCTAGCCAAAAACATTCAGTACTTC.

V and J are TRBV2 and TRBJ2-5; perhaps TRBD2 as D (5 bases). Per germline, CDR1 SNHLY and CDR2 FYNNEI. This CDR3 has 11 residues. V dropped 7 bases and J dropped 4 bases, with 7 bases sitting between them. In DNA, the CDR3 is TGTGCCAGCATCGGAGGAGAGACCCAGTACTTC. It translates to CASIGGETQYF.

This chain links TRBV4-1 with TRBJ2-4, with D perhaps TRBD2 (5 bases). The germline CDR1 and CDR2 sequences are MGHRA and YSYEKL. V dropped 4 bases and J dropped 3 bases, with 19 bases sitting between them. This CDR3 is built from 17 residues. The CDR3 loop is CASSLLGLRSVKNIQYF. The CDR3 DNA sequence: TGCGCCAGCAGCCTCCTTGGACTCCGCTCGGTCAAAAACATTCAGTACTTC.

Written as DNA, the CDR3 is TGTGCCAGCAGTTACTTTCGGACAGGGTCGACTGAAGCTTTCTTT. As protein: CASSYFRTGSTEAFF. V usage is TRBV6-5 and J usage is TRBJ1-1; 8 bases align to TRBD1. CDR1 and CDR2 from the germline V gene are MNHEY and SVGAGI. This CDR3 has 15 amino acids. J was trimmed by 5 bases and V by 1 base; bases with no gene match: 6.

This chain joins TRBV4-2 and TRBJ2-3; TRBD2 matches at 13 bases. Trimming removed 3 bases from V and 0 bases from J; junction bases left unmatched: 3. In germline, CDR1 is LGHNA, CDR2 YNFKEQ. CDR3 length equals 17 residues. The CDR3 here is CASSQRGLAGSTDTQYF. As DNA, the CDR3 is TGTGCCAGCAGCCAGCGGGGACTAGCGGGGAGCACAGATACGCAGTATTTT.